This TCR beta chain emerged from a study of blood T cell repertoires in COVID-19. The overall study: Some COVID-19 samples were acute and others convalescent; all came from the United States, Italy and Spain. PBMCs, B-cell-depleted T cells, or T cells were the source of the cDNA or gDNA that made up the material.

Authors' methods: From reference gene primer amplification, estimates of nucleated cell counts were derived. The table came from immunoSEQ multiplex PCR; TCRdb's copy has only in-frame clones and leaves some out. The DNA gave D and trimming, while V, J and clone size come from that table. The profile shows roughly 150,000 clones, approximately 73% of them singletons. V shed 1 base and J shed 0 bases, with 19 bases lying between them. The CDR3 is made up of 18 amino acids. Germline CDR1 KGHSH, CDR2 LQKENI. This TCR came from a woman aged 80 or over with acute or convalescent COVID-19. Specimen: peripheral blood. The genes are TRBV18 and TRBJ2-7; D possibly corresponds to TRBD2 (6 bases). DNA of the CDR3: TGTGCCAGCTCACCACAGGGGTATCGGAATAGCGGCTCCTACGAGCAGTACTTC. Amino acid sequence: CASSPQGYRNSGSYEQYF.